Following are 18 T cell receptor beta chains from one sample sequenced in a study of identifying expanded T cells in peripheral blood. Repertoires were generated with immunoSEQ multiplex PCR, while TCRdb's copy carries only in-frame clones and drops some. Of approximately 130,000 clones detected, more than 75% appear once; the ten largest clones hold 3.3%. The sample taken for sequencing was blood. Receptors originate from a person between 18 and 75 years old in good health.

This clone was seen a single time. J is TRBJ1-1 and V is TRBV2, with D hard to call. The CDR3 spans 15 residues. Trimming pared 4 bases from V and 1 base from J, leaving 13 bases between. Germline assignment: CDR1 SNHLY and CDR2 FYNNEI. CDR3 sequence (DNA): TGTGCCAGCAGTGGGGGAGAGGGATGGAACACTGAAGCTTTCTTT. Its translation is CASSGGEGWNTEAFF. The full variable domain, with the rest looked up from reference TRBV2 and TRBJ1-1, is EPEVTQTPSHQVTQMGQEVILRCVPISNHLYFYWYRQILGQKVEFLVSFYNNEISEKSEIFDDQFSVERPDGSNFTLKIRSTKLEDSAMYFCASSGGEGWNTEAFFGQGTRLTVV.

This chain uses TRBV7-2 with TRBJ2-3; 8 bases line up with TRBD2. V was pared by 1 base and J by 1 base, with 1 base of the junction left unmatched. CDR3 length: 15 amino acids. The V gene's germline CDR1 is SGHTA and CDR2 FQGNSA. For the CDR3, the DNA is TGTGCCAGCAGCTTAGAAGCGGGGGGCACAGATACGCAGTATTTT. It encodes CASSLEAGGTDTQYF.

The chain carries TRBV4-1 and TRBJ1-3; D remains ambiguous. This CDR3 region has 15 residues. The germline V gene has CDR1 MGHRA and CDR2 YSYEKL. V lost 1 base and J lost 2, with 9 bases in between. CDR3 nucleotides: TGCGCCAGCAGCCAAGGCGTAGACCCTGGAAACACCATATATTTT. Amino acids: CASSQGVDPGNTIYF.

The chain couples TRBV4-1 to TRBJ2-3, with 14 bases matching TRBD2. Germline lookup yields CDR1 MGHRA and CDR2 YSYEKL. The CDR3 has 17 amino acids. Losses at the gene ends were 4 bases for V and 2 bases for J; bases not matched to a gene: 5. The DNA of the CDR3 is TGCGCCAGCAGCCCCTCGGGACTAGCGGGGGCCACAGATACGCAGTATTTT. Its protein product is CASSPSGLAGATDTQYF.

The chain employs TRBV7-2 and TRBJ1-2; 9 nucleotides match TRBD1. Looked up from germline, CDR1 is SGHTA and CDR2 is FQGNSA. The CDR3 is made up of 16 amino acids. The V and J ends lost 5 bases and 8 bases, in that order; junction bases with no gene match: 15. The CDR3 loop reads CASSRSPTTGGGGYTF. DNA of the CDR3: TGTGCCAGCAGCCGAAGCCCGACCACAGGGGGCGGCGGCTACACCTTC. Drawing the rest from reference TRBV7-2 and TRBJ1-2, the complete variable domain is GAGVSQSPSNKVTEKGKDVELRCDPISGHTALYWYRQSLGQGLEFLIYFQGNSAPDKSGLPSDRFSAERTGGSVSTLTIQRTQQEDSAVYLCASSRSPTTGGGGYTFGSGTRLTVV.

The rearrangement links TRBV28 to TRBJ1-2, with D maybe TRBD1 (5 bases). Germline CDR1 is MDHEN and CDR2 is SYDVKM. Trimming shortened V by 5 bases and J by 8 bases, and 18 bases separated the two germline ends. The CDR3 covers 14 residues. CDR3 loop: CASSQAQVREGYTF. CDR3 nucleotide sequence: TGTGCCAGCAGTCAAGCACAGGTCCGGGAAGGCTACACCTTC.

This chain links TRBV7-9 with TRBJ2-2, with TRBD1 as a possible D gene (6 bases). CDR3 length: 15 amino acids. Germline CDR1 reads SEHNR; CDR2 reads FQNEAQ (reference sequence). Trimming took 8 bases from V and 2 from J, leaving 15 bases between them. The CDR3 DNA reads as TGTGCCAGCGTTCGGGACAACCCCAACACCGGGGAGCTGTTTTTT. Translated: CASVRDNPNTGELFF. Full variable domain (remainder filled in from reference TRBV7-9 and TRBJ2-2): DTGVSQNPRHKITKRGQNVTFRCDPISEHNRLYWYRQTLGQGPEFLTYFQNEAQLEKSRLLSDRFSAERPKGSFSTLEIQRTEQGDSAMYLCASVRDNPNTGELFFGEGSRLTVL.

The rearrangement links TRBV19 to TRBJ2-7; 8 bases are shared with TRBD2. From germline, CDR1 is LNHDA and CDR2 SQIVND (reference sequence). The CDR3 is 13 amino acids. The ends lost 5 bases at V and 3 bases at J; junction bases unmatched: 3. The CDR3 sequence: CASSPGGRYEQYF. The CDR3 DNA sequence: TGTGCCAGTAGTCCGGGAGGGCGCTACGAGCAGTACTTC. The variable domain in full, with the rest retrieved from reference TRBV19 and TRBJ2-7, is DGGITQSPKYLFRKEGQNVTLSCEQNLNHDAMYWYRQDPGQGLRLIYYSQIVNDFQKGDIAEGYSVSREKKESFPLTVTSAQKNPTAFYLCASSPGGRYEQYFGPGTRLTVT.

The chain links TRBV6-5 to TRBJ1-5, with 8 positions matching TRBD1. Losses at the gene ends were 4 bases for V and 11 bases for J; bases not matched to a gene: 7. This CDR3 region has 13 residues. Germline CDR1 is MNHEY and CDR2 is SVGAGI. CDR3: CASSFLDREAQHF. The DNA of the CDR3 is TGTGCCAGCAGTTTCTTGGACAGGGAAGCCCAGCATTTT.

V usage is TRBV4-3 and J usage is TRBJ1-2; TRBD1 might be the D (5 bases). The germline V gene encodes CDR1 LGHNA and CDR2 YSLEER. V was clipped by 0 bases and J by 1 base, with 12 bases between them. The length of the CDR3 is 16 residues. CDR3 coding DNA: TGCGCCAGCAGCCAAGATCGTGACAGTCTTAACTATGGCTACACCTTC. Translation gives CASSQDRDSLNYGYTF.

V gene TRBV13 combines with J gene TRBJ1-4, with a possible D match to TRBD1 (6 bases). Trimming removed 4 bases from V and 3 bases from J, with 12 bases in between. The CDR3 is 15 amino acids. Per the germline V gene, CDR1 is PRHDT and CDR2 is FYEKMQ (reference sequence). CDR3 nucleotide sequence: TGTGCCAGCAGCTCGAGGGGACATTCTAATGAAAAACTGTTTTTT. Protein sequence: CASSSRGHSNEKLFF. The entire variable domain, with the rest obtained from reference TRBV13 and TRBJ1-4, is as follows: AAGVIQSPRHLIKEKRETATLKCYPIPRHDTVYWYQQGPGQDPQFLISFYEKMQSDKGSIPDRFSAQQFSDYHSELNMSSLELGDSALYFCASSSRGHSNEKLFFGSGTQLSVL.

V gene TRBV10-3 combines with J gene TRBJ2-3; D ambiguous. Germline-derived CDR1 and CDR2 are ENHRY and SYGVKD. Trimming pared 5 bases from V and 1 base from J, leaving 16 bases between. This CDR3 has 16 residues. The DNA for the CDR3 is TGTGCCATCAGTATACAAGGCAACCAGGGCACAGATACGCAGTATTTT. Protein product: CAISIQGNQGTDTQYF.

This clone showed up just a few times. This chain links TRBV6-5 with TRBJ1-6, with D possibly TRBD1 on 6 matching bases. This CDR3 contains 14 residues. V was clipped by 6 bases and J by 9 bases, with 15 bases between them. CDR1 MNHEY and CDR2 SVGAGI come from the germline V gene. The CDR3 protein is CASRTISGASPLHF. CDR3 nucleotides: TGTGCCAGCAGAACCATTTCAGGGGCTTCACCCCTCCACTTT.

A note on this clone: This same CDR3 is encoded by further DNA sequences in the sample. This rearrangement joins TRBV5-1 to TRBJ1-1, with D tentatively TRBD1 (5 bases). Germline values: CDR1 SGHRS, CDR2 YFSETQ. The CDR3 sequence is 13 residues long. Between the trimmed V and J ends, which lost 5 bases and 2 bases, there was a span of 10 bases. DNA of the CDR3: TGCGCCAGCAGTTCTCAGGGAAACACTGAAGCTTTCTTT. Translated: CASSSQGNTEAFF.

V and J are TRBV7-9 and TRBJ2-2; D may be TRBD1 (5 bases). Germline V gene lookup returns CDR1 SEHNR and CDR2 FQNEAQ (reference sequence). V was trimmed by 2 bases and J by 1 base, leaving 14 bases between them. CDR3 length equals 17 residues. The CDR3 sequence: CASSLSLDKVNTGELFF. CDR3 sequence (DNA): TGTGCCAGCAGCTTATCACTGGACAAGGTGAACACCGGGGAGCTGTTTTTT.

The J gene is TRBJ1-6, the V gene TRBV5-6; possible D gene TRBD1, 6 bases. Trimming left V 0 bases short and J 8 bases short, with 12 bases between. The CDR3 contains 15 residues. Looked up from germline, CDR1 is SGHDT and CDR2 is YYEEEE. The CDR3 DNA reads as TGTGCCAGCAGCTTGGGAGGGACACTAGATTCACCCCTCCACTTT. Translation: CASSLGGTLDSPLHF.

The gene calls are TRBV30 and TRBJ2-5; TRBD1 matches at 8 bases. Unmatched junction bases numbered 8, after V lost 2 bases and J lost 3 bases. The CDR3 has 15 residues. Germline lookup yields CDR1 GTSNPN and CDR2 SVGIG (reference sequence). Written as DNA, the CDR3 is TGTGCCTGGAGTCGACGGACAGGGAAAAAAGAGACCCAGTACTTC. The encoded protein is CAWSRRTGKKETQYF.

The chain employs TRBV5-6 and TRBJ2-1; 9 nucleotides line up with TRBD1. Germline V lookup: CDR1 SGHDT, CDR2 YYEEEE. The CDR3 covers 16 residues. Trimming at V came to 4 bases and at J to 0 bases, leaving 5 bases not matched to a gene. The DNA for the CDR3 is TGTGCCAGCAGCCTTGTGGACAGGGGCTCCTACAATGAGCAGTTCTTC. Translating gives CASSLVDRGSYNEQFF.